This entry is about one T cell receptor beta chain. Antigen unknown. This specimen comes from a study of OX40 agonist ivuxolimab in advanced cancers. Study conclusions and caveats: Blood T cells, both CD4+ and CD8+, expanded clonally by week 6 at 0.1 to 3.0 mg/kg. Average numbers of expanded clones were greater in CD8+ T cells than in CD4+.

Profiled with immunoSEQ multiplex PCR; TCRdb holds only in-frame clones, not every one. The sample has around 44,000 clones; around nine tenths are singletons. The germline CDR1 and CDR2 sequences are SQVTM and ANQGSEA. The CDR3 extends over 16 amino acids. Trimming cost V 0 bases and J 5 bases, with 17 bases left between them. The receptor was derived from an adult with an advanced solid tumor such as melanoma, head and neck, liver or kidney cancer. V and J are TRBV29-1 and TRBJ2-1; maybe TRBD2 (6 bases). The input for sequencing was CD4+ or CD8+ T cells sorted from blood, taken in a trial of the OX40 agonist ivuxolimab. CDR3 protein: CSVEEWVRSGDNEQFF. CDR3 bases: TGCAGCGTTGAAGAATGGGTACGGTCGGGGGACAATGAGCAGTTCTTC.